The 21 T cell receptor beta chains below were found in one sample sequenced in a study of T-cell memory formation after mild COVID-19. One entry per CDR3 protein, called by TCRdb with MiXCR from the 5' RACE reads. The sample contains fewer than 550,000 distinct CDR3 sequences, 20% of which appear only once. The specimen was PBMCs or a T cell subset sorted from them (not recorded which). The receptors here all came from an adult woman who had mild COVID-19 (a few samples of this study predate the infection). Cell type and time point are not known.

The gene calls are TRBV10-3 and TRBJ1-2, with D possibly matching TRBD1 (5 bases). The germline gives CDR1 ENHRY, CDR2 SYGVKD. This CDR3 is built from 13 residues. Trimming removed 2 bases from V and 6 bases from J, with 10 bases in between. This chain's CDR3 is CAISEQGGNGYTF. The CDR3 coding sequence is TGTGCCATCAGTGAGCAGGGAGGTAATGGCTACACCTTC.

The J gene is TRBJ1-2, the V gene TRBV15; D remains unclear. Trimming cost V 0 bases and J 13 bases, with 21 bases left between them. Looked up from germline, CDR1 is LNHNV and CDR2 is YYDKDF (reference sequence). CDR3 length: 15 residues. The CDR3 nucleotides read TGTGCCACCAGCAGAGACCGGTCAGCTCTCTATGGCGGCACCTTC. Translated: CATSRDRSALYGGTF. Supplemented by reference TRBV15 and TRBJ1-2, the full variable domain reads DAMVIQNPRYQVTQFGKPVTLSCSQTLNHNVMYWYQQKSSQAPKLLFHYYDKDFNNEADTPDNFQSRRPNTSFCFLDIRSPGLGDTAMYLCATSRDRSALYGGTFGSGTRLTVV.

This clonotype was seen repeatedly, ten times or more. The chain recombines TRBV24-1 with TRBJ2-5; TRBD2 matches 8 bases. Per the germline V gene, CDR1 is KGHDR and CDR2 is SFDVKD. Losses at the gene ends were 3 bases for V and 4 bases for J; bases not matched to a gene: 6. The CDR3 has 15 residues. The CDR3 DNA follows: TGTGCCACCAGTGATGCCGGGAGGGGTACAGAGACCCAGTACTTC. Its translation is CATSDAGRGTETQYF.

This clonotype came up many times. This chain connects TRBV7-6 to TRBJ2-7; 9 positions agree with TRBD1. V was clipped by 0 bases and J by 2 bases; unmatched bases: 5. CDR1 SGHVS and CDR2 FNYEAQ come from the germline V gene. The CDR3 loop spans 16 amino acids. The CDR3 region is CASSLAGTGTTYEQYF. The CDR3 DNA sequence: TGTGCCAGCAGCTTAGCGGGGACAGGGACCACCTACGAGCAGTACTTC.

CDR3 amino acids: CSVIAGGLDEQFF. DNA of the CDR3: TGCAGCGTCATAGCGGGGGGGCTCGATGAGCAGTTCTTC. The rearrangement links TRBV29-1 to TRBJ2-1; the match to TRBD2 covers 11 bases. With V trimmed by 6 bases and J by 8 bases, 6 bases remained unmatched. This CDR3 is 13 amino acids long. Germline CDR1 SQVTM, CDR2 ANQGSEA.

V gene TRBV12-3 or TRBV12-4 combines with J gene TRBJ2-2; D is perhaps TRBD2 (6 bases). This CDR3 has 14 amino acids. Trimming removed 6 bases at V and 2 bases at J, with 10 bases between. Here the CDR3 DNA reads TGTGCCAGCAGCCAGGGAGGTAACACCGGGGAGCTGTTTTTT. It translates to CASSQGGNTGELFF.

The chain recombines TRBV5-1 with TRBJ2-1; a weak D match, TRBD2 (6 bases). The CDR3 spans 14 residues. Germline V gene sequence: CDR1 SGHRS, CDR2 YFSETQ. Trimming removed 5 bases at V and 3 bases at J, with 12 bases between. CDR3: CASSNSGDYNEQFF. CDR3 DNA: TGCGCCAGCAGTAATAGCGGCGACTACAATGAGCAGTTCTTC.

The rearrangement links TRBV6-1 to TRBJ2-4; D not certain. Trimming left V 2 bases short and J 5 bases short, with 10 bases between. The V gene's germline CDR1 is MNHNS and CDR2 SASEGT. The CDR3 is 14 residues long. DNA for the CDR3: TGTGCCAGCAGTGAATGGGTAGGGCAAAACATTCAGTACTTC. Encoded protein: CASSEWVGQNIQYF.

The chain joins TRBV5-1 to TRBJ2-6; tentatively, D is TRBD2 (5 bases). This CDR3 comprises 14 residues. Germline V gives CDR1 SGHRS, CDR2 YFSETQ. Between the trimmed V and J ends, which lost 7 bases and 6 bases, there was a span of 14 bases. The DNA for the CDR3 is TGCGCCAGCCGGGGAACGGCTGAGGCCAACGTCCTGACTTTC. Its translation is CASRGTAEANVLTF.

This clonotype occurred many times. The DNA of the CDR3 is TGTGCCAGCAGTGGGACAGCGAACACTGAAGCTTTCTTT. This sequence encodes CASSGTANTEAFF. The rearrangement uses TRBV6-1 and TRBJ1-1, with D perhaps TRBD1 (6 bases). Germline V gene data show CDR1 as MNHNS and CDR2 as SASEGT. With 4 bases removed from V and 1 base from J, the gap between germline ends came to 7 bases. The CDR3 totals 13 residues.

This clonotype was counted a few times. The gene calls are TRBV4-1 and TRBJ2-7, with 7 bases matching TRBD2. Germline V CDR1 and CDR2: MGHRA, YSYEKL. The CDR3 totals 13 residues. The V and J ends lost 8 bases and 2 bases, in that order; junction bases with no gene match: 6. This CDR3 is CASARGDAYEQYF. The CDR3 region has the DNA TGCGCCAGCGCCCGGGGGGATGCCTACGAGCAGTACTTC.

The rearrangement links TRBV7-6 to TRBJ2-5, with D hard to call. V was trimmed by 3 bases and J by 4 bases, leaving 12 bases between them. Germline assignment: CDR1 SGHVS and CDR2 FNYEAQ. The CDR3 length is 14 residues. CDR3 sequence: CASSFDLGAETQYF. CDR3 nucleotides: TGTGCCAGCAGCTTCGATTTGGGTGCAGAGACCCAGTACTTC.

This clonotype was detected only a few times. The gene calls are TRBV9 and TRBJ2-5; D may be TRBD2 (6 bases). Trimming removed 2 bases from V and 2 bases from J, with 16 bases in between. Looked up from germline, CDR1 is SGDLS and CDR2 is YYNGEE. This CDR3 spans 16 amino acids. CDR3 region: CASSVSKSEGQETQYF. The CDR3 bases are TGTGCCAGCAGCGTTTCCAAGTCGGAGGGGCAAGAGACCCAGTACTTC.

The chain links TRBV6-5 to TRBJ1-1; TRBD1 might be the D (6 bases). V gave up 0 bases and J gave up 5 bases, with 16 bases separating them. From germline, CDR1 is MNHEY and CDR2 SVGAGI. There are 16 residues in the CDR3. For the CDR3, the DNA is TGTGCCAGCAGTTACTCGGGGACAAGGGCTGGGACTGAAGCTTTCTTT. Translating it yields CASSYSGTRAGTEAFF.

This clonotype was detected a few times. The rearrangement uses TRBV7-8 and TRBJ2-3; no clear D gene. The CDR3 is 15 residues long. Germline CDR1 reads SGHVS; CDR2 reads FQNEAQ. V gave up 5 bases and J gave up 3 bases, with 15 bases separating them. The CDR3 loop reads CASSPQELWTDTQYF. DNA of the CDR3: TGTGCCAGCAGCCCCCAAGAACTATGGACAGATACGCAGTATTTT.

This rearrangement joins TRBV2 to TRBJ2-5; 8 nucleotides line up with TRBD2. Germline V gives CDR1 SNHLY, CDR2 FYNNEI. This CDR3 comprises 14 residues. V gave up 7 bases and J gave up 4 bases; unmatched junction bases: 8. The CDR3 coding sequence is TGTGCCAGCATCCGACAGACTAGCGTAGAGACCCAGTACTTC. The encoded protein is CASIRQTSVETQYF. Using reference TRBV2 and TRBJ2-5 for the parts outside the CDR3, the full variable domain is EPEVTQTPSHQVTQMGQEVILRCVPISNHLYFYWYRQILGQKVEFLVSFYNNEISEKSEIFDDQFSVERPDGSNFTLKIRSTKLEDSAMYFCASIRQTSVETQYFGPGTRLLVL.

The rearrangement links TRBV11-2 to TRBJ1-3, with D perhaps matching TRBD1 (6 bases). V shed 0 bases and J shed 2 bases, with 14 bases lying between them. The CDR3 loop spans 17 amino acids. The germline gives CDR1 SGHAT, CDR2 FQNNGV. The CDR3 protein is CASSLDLGAGAGNTIYF. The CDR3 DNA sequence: TGTGCCAGCAGCTTAGATCTGGGGGCAGGGGCTGGAAACACCATATATTTT.

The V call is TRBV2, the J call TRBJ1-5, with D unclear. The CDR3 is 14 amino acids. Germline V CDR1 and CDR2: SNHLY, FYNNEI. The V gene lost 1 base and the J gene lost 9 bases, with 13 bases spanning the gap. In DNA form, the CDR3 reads TGTGCCAGCAGTGAAGACCGGGAACTGCTGCCCCAGCATTTT. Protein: CASSEDRELLPQHF.

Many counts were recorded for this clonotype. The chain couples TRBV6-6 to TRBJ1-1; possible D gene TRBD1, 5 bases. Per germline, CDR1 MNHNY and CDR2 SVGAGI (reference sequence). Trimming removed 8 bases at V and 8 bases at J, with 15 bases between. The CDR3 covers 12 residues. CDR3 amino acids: CASGGAGPEAFF. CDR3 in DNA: TGTGCCAGCGGAGGGGCAGGTCCGGAAGCTTTCTTT.

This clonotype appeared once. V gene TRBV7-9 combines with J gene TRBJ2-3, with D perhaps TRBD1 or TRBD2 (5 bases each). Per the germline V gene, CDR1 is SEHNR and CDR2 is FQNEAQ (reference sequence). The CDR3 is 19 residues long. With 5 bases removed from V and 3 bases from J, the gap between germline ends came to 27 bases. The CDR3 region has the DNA TGTGCCAGCAGCCTAAAAGGCGGGTGGGGGTCTGGCGCTACAGATACGCAGTATTTT. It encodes CASSLKGGWGSGATDTQYF.

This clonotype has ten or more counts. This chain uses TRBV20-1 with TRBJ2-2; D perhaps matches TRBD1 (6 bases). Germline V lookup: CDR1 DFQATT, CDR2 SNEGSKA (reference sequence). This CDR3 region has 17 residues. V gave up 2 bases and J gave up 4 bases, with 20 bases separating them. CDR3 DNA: TGCAGTGCTAGACGAGCTGGGGGCCAAGGGTCCACCGGGGAGCTGTTTTTT. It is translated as CSARRAGGQGSTGELFF.